This TCR beta chain was found in a study of blood T cell repertoires in COVID-19. Study at large: Both acute and convalescent COVID-19 samples were obtained from the United States, Italy and Spain.

Study processing details: Researchers report that nucleated cell counts were estimated from reference gene primer amplification. Method: immunoSEQ multiplex PCR; TCRdb's copy keeps in-frame clones and lacks some. V and J calls and clone size are as listed in that table; D and trimming were resolved from the DNA. The sample has around 24,000 clones, under 90% seen once. Germline CDR1 and CDR2: MNHEY and SVGAGI. This CDR3 is built from 15 residues. Trimming took 0 bases from V and 4 from J, leaving 12 bases between them. The chain uses TRBV6-5 and TRBJ1-1; a possible D gene is TRBD1 (5 bases). Input material: peripheral blood. The TCR sequence derives from a human donor in a cohort sampled during active COVID-19. In DNA form, the CDR3 reads TGTGCCAGCAGTTACTCGACCAGGGAAGGCACTGAAGCTTTCTTT. Protein sequence: CASSYSTREGTEAFF.